These T cell receptor beta chains were read from a single sample in a study of blood T cell repertoires in COVID-19. Clones were sequenced by immunoSEQ multiplex PCR, and TCRdb holds only the in-frame ones, with some missing. The sample records around 250,000 clones, 86% being singletons. The sequencing sample was made of PBMCs or T cells enriched from blood (not recorded which). These receptors were obtained from a woman between 45 and 60 years old who had recovered from COVID-19. The CDR3 runs from the conserved cysteine through the conserved F or W. Each record gives: CDR3 length, V gene, J gene, CDR3 protein.

17	TRBV3-1/TRBV3-2	TRBJ2-3	CASSQGIGGYGTDTQYF
13	TRBV25-1	TRBJ1-5	CASSATVSQPQHF
13	TRBV7-3	TRBJ1-1	CASSGTANTEAFF
12	TRBV27	TRBJ2-1	CASSFGDNEQFF
16	TRBV11-2	TRBJ2-7	CASSEPWTSLRYEQYF
14	TRBV5-1	TRBJ2-1	CASSLAGRDNEQFF
16	TRBV21-1	TRBJ2-7	CASSKENTGIPYEQYF
15	TRBV5-1	TRBJ1-5	CASSFDGQGNQPQHF
17	TRBV28	TRBJ2-1	CASSYFGQGRNYNEQFF
15	TRBV2	TRBJ1-5	CASTARGDSNQPQHF
14	TRBV30	TRBJ2-1	CAWERGGNYNEQFF
13	TRBV5-5	TRBJ1-2	CASSHTLLYGYTF
15	TRBV12-5	TRBJ2-5	CASGSGQGPQETQYF
16	TRBV7-3	TRBJ2-1	CASSLIPGDPPHEQFF
16	TRBV2	TRBJ1-5	CASSVGHRAGNQPQHF
11	TRBV11-3	TRBJ2-5	CASSFKETQYF
16	TRBV18	TRBJ1-2	CASSPGFGQGNYGYTF
13	TRBV11-1	TRBJ1-3	CASSFGGRNTIYF
16	TRBV7-2	TRBJ1-1	CASSSVWGTPNTEAFF
15	TRBV5-4	TRBJ2-3	CASSSGLAGTDTQYF
16	TRBV3-1/TRBV3-2	TRBJ2-1	CASSQDDTGLGNEQFF
15	TRBV2	TRBJ1-6	CASIRGTEYNSPLHF
12	TRBV7-9	TRBJ1-5	CASSRGNQPQHF
14	TRBV5-1	TRBJ1-1	CASSLSGGSTEAFF
15	TRBV18	TRBJ1-1	CASSPPTVYSTEAFF
12	TRBV5-1	TRBJ1-1	CASSEDRGKAFF
16	TRBV4-1	TRBJ2-1	CASSQLSGRGYNEQFF
16	TRBV5-5	TRBJ2-1	CASSLGIGAAGNEQFF
14	TRBV15	TRBJ2-5	CATSALGLQETQYF